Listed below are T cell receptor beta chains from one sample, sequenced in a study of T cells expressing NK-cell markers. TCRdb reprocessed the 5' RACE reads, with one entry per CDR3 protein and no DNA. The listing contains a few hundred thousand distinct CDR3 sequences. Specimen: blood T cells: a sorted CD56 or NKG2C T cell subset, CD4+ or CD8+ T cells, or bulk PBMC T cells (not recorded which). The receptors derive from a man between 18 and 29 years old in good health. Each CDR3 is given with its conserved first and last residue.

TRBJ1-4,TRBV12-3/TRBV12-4,CASSHGGSHSGDEKLFF
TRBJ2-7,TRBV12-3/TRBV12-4,CASSSTSSYEQYF
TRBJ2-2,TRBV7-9,CAYRIGLPSQDTGELFF
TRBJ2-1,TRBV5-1,CASSVEGQKNNEQFF
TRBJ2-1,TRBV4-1,CASSLDAGRRVLGNEQFF
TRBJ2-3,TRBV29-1,CSVAGLGDTQYF
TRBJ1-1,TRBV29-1,CSVEDPGRSNTEAFF
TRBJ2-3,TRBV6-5,CASSSRVLHTQYF
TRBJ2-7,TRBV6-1,CASSEGAQGTGEQYF
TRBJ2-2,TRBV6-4,CASSDESVSNTGELFF
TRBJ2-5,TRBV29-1,CSVEVGLGETQYF
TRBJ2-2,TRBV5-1,CASTKLAFGDTGELFF
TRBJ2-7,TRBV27,CASSSGQGRGEQYF
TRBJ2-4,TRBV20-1,CSARDRGFAKNIQYF
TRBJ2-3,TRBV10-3,CAISDPGAGLTDTQYF
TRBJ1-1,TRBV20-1,CSAGHTGRGKAFF
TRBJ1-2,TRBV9,CASSVEPSGRGYTF
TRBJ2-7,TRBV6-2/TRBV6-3,CASSSAGLAGAHEQYF
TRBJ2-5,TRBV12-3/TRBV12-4,CASRPRTGEETQYF
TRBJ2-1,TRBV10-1,CASSVQARTYNEQFF
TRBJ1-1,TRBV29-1,CSVVWGTGRLVGSGTEAFF
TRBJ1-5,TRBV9,CASGQGNGQPQHF
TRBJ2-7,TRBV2,CASSASDSYEQYF
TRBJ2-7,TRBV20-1,CSRHLVKDLVYEQYF
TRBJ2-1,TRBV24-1,CATSGLVGNEQFF
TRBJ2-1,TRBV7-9,CASSPGLVVNEQFF
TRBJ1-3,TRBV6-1,CASSERSGNTIYF
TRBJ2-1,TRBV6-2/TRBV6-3,CASSLIRGNEQFF
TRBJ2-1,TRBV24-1,CATSPRSYNEQFF
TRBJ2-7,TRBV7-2,CASSFGGVNYEQYF
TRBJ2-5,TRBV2,CASIFRDRGETQYF
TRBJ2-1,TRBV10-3,CAISERAGAYNEQFF
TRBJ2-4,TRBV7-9,CASSTGLGRGRDIQYF
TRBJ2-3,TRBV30,CAWKTWTANTDTQYF
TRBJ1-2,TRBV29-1,CSALSNYGYTF
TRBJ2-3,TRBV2,CASSGRTSGSPDTQYF
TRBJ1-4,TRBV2,CASSGRQLELFF
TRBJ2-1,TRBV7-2,CASQLAGQKYNEQFF
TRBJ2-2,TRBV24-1,CATSDKPGQGRTGELFF
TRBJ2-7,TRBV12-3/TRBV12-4,CASSTLAGTYEQYF
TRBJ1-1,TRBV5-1,CASSWDLGTEAFF
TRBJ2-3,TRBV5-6,CASSFSRGDTQYF
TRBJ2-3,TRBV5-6,CASSLDGTSGSIYTQYF
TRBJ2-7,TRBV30,CAWSVPRGLAGYEQYF
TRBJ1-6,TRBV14,CASSSGTALPLHF
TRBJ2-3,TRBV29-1,CSVPPQGKGTDTQYF
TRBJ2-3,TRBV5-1,CASSSATSGRKATQYF
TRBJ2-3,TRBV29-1,CSVEGGQEKTDTQYF
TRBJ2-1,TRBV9,CASSVELAGVAEQFF
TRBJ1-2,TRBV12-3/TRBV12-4,CASSSLMGYTF
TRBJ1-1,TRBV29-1,CSVGGVLGTEAFF
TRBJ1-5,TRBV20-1,CSARDGGQPLNQPQHF
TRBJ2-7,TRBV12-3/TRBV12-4,CASSLGQGRSYEQYF
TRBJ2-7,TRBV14,CASSPLLAGGYPTKEQYF
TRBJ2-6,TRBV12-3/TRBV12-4,CASYLSGANVLTF
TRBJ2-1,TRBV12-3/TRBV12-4,CASSYRGLPSYNEQFF